This is a list of T cell receptor beta chains from one sample in a study of T-cell reconstitution after alpha-beta-depleted transplantation in children. TCRdb passed the PCR reads through MiXCR, listing each CDR3 protein once. Of roughly 66,000 distinct CDR3 sequences listed, 4% to 5% are singletons. Sequenced material: PBMCs, mostly from graft donor cells, taken 180 days after TCRalphabeta/CD19-depleted stem cell transplant. These TCRs come from a boy under three years old who had a stem cell transplant for acute myeloid leukemia, so the T cells may come from the graft donor. Each CDR3 is given with its conserved first and last residue. Each record gives: clone size, J gene, D gene, V gene, CDR3 DNA, CDR3 protein. The D gene is left open where the match is weak. Not every row has a clone size; where given, it reads once, few, many or a size class.

many,TRBJ2-2,NA,TRBV7-9,TGTGCCAGCAGCTTCCCAGACATGTTGAACACCGGGGAGCTGTTTTTT,CASSFPDMLNTGELFF
many,TRBJ2-7,TRBD1,TRBV6-2/TRBV6-3,TGTGCCAGCAGTTACGGACAGGACGAGCAGTACTTC,CASSYGQDEQYF
many,TRBJ1-1,NA,TRBV18,TGTGCCAGCTCACCACCGGGGCCGAACACTGAAGCTTTCTTT,CASSPPGPNTEAFF
many,TRBJ2-6,NA,TRBV5-1,TGCGCCAGCAGCCCCTGGGGCAGGGGCCCGACTGGGGCCAACGTCCTGACTTTC,CASSPWGRGPTGANVLTF
medium-sized,TRBJ2-3,TRBD2,TRBV5-1,TGCGCCAGCACCCCGACTAGCGGAGATACGCAGTATTTT,CASTPTSGDTQYF
many,TRBJ1-2,NA,TRBV20-1,TGCAGTGCTAAAGGGGTTTTGGGCTATGGCTACACCTTC,CSAKGVLGYGYTF
many,TRBJ1-6,TRBD1,TRBV5-5,TGTGCCAGCAGCCCCGGAGACAGGGCTGGAAATAATTCACCCCTCCACTTT,CASSPGDRAGNNSPLHF
NA,TRBJ2-7,TRBD2,TRBV12-3/TRBV12-4,TGTGCCAGCAGCCCACTTAGCGGGGGCCTTACCTACGAGCAGTACTTC,CASSPLSGGLTYEQYF
NA,TRBJ1-2,TRBD1,TRBV4-3,TGCGCCAGCAGCCCCACCCCCGGGACAGGGGGCCTCATAAACTATGGCTACACCTTC,CASSPTPGTGGLINYGYTF
many,TRBJ2-1,TRBD2,TRBV5-1,TGCGCCAGCAGCTTCAGCGGGGTCGGGTATAGTGAGCAGTTCTTC,CASSFSGVGYSEQFF
many,TRBJ1-5,NA,TRBV6-5,TGTGCCAGCAGTCCCGCCAGGGGTCAGCCCCAGCATTTT,CASSPARGQPQHF
many,TRBJ2-2,NA,TRBV29-1,TGCAGCGCCCTCGGAGGCCTGAACACCGGGGAGCTGTTTTTT,CSALGGLNTGELFF
many,TRBJ1-4,NA,TRBV20-1,TGCAGTGCTAGTGTAGGGGCGGAGGAAAAACTGTTTTTT,CSASVGAEEKLFF
many,TRBJ2-6,NA,TRBV5-1,TGCGCCAGCAGCTTGACAGGGACCAGCTCTGGGGCCAACGTCCTGACTTTC,CASSLTGTSSGANVLTF
many,TRBJ1-1,TRBD1,TRBV7-2,TGTGCCAGCAGCTTCTCCGGGACAGTAGGAACCGCTTTCTTT,CASSFSGTVGTAFF
many,TRBJ1-3,NA,TRBV12-3/TRBV12-4,TGTGCCAGCAGTTTAATGACAGTGCGATCCTCTGGAAACACCATATATTTT,CASSLMTVRSSGNTIYF
many,TRBJ2-3,NA,TRBV5-1,TGCGCCAGCAGCTTGGAGGCTAGAGAAGGTGGGATAGGGACGCAGTATTTT,CASSLEAREGGIGTQYF
many,TRBJ2-1,TRBD2,TRBV9,TGTGCCAGCAGCGTAGGAAGCGGGGGGGGGGATGAGCAGTTCTTC,CASSVGSGGGDEQFF
many,TRBJ2-1,NA,TRBV9,TGTGCCAGCAGCGTAGAGACGACAGGAACCTACAATGAGCAGTTCTTC,CASSVETTGTYNEQFF
many,TRBJ2-1,NA,TRBV7-7,TGTGCCAGCAGCTTAGCAGTGGGCCGTGAGCAGTTCTTC,CASSLAVGREQFF